Detailed here is one T cell receptor beta chain. There are 14 residues in the CDR3. V lost 0 bases, J lost 6 bases, and 8 bases lay in between. Looked up from germline, CDR1 is SGHAT and CDR2 is FQNNGV. The sample is drawn from a study of control samples from healthy donors and cancer patients. Generated by immunoSEQ multiplex PCR, the TCRdb table keeps only in-frame clones and is missing some. The data hold about 110,000 clones, with 80% to 90% observed a single time. This receptor was identified in a woman aged 45 to 65 in good health. The chain is built from TRBV11-2 and TRBJ1-4; no firm D call. Sequences were obtained from blood. Here the CDR3 reads CASSLELFDEKLFF. The CDR3 DNA follows: TGTGCCAGCAGCTTAGAACTGTTCGATGAAAAACTGTTTTTT.